This TCR beta chain stems from a study of cytomegalovirus exposure and HLA in healthy donors. Germline lookup yields CDR1 MDHEN and CDR2 SYDVKM. V trimming: 3 bases; J trimming: 5 bases; junction bases outside the gene matches: 3. The length of the CDR3 is 14 residues. Primers: 60 Vbeta forward and 13 Jbeta reverse. Generated by immunoSEQ multiplex PCR, the TCRdb table keeps only in-frame clones and is missing some. The sample comprises a few hundred thousand clones, roughly 80% of which are singletons, and 1.2% to 1.5% rests with the top ten. The rearrangement uses TRBV28 and TRBJ2-1; TRBD1 matches 8 bases. The specimen was PBMCs. This clonotype originated in a girl aged 5-17 years in good health and CMV-seronegative. CDR3 in DNA: TGTGCCAGCAGTTTCTACAGGGGGGACAATGAGCAGTTCTTC. This codes for CASSFYRGDNEQFF.